The 2 T cell receptor beta chains below all came from one sample that was sequenced in a study of monozygotic twins with inflammatory bowel disease. One entry per CDR3 protein, without DNA, is what TCRdb gives after re-calling the 5' RACE reads. The sample's table shows some 200,000 distinct CDR3 sequences. The sequencing input was blood. The receptors were gathered from a human donor with ulcerative colitis or Crohn's disease, or a healthy co-twin of an affected twin (not recorded which).

The chain links TRBV12-3 or TRBV12-4 to TRBJ2-1; TCRdb picks TRBD2, but there is no DNA to check that call. The length of the CDR3 is 18 residues. The CDR3 reads CASSLRTSGGAFLNEQFF.

This rearrangement joins TRBV2 to TRBJ2-1; the D gene TCRdb calls, TRBD1, cannot be checked with no DNA. Germline assignment: CDR1 SNHLY and CDR2 FYNNEI. The CDR3 has 15 amino acids. The CDR3: CASSQDRAARTEQFF.